Presented here are 6 T cell receptor beta chains from one specimen sequenced in a study of T cells in Graves' hyperthyroidism and ophthalmopathy. RNA transcripts yielded amplified TCR beta CDR3 regions. HTBI primers were the set used in a first-round RT-PCR of the TCR CDR3. TCRdb re-called the multiplex PCR reads through MiXCR, storing one row per CDR3 protein. The sample has 300,000 to 400,000 distinct CDR3 sequences, roughly 15% seen once. Sequencing input: blood. The receptors stem from a woman aged 25 to 39 with Graves' ophthalmopathy.

This chain links TRBV30 with TRBJ1-5, with TRBD1 identical over 10 bases. V shed 1 base, J shed 0 bases, and the junction held 9 bases outside the gene matches. The V gene's germline CDR1 is GTSNPN and CDR2 SVGIG (reference sequence). This CDR3 region has 18 residues. CDR3 nucleotides: TGTGCCTGGAGTGGCCCGGGACAGGGGTCACATAGCAATCAGCCCCAGCATTTT. Translation: CAWSGPGQGSHSNQPQHF.

The V call is TRBV29-1, the J call TRBJ1-4; D is perhaps TRBD1 (6 bases). CDR1 is SQVTM and CDR2 is ANQGSEA in the germline V gene. This CDR3 has 13 residues. V was clipped by 7 bases and J by 5 bases, with 14 bases between them. The DNA of the CDR3 is TGCAGCGCTGAGACAGGCCTAAATGAAAAACTGTTTTTT. Amino acid sequence: CSAETGLNEKLFF.

This clonotype was counted a few times. The gene calls are TRBV6-1 and TRBJ2-1, with 13 positions matching TRBD2. The trim removed 6 bases at V and 6 bases at J, leaving 14 bases unmatched. CDR3 size: 18 residues. From germline, CDR1 is MNHNS and CDR2 SASEGT. The CDR3: CASRLLAGGGRGPNEQFF. CDR3 coding DNA: TGTGCCAGCAGACTACTAGCGGGGGGGGGCCGGGGTCCCAATGAGCAGTTCTTC.

This clonotype was seen at least ten times. V and J are TRBV2 and TRBJ2-3, with TRBD1 as a possible D gene (8 bases). Deletions cut 8 bases from V and 0 bases from J, with 18 bases between. This CDR3 is 16 amino acids long. Germline loops: CDR1 SNHLY, CDR2 FYNNEI. CDR3 sequence: CASRTGRVTSTDTQYF. The CDR3 nucleotides read TGTGCCAGCCGGACAGGGAGGGTTACTAGCACAGATACGCAGTATTTT.

As concerns this clonotype: A much larger clone lies one base from this, so it may be a read error. The V call is TRBV12-3 or TRBV12-4, the J call TRBJ1-1; no clear D gene. The V gene lost 7 bases and the J gene lost 4 bases, with 10 bases spanning the gap. CDR3 size: 12 residues. This CDR3 is CASNYGGTEAFF. CDR3 coding DNA: TGTGCCAGCAATTATGGCGGCACTGAAGCTTTCTTT.

This clonotype was seen a few times. V and J are TRBV5-4 and TRBJ2-3; 8 bases line up with TRBD2. The V gene end was trimmed by 4 bases and the J gene end by 5 bases; junction bases not matched to a gene: 9. Germline CDR1 is SGHNT and CDR2 is YYREEE (reference sequence). This CDR3 comprises 15 residues. CDR3 in amino acids: CASSRGGIFQDTQYF. In DNA, the CDR3 is TGTGCCAGCAGCCGGGGGGGCATTTTTCAAGATACGCAGTATTTT.